Listed here are 14 T cell receptor beta chains from one sample, sequenced in a study of blood T cells in healthy people across ages. For the second PCR, which ran for about 6 to 11 cycles, a sample-barcoded 5' primer and a J-beta primer mix were used. In TCRdb, the 5' RACE reads were re-called with MiXCR into one record per CDR3 protein. This table has 550,000 to 700,000 distinct CDR3 sequences, 27% appearing once. The sample was blood. The receptors were gathered from a woman in her seventies in good health.

This clonotype has only one observation. V and J are TRBV29-1 and TRBJ2-5, with D possibly TRBD1 on 6 matching bases. The germline V gene encodes CDR1 SQVTM and CDR2 ANQGSEA. CDR3 length equals 13 residues. Between the trimmed V and J ends, which lost 6 bases and 4 bases, there was a span of 15 bases. The CDR3 loop reads CSVHLQGRETQYF. In nucleotides, the CDR3 is TGCAGCGTACACCTACAGGGAAGAGAGACCCAGTACTTC.

Details on this clonotype: Sequence at one end of the junction differs from germline and may be a read error. The rearrangement links TRBV7-2 to TRBJ2-5; D is undetermined. In germline, CDR1 is SGHTA, CDR2 FQGNSA. The CDR3 loop spans 15 amino acids. CDR3 in DNA: TGTGCCTGCAGCTTGCGACTTTCGTACCAAGAGACCCAGTACTTC. It yields the protein CACSLRLSYQETQYF.

The gene calls are TRBV27 and TRBJ1-4; 8 positions match TRBD1. The CDR3 is 15 residues long. Germline CDR1 and CDR2: MNHEY and SMNVEV (reference sequence). The ends lost 5 bases at V and 8 bases at J; junction bases unmatched: 10. The CDR3 spells CASSNQGAKEEKLFF. Here the CDR3 DNA reads TGTGCCAGCAGTAACCAGGGGGCAAAGGAGGAAAAACTGTTTTTT.

The chain recombines TRBV7-9 with TRBJ1-2; 9 bases match TRBD1. The CDR3 contains 13 residues. The germline V gene encodes CDR1 SEHNR and CDR2 FQNEAQ (reference sequence). V was pared by 5 bases and J by 5 bases, with 3 bases of the junction left unmatched. The DNA of the CDR3 is TGTGCCAGCAGCATTGGACAGGGGTATGGCTACACCTTC. Translation: CASSIGQGYGYTF.

The chain carries TRBV5-1 and TRBJ2-2, with 11 positions matching TRBD1. This CDR3 region has 16 residues. With V trimmed by 4 bases and J by 4 bases, 6 bases remained unmatched. Looked up from germline, CDR1 is SGHRS and CDR2 is YFSETQ. This chain's CDR3 is CASSPGQGAGTGELFF. Here the CDR3 DNA reads TGCGCCAGCAGCCCCGGACAGGGGGCAGGCACCGGGGAGCTGTTTTTT.

V usage is TRBV20-1 and J usage is TRBJ2-5; D is tentatively TRBD1 or TRBD2 (5 bases each). The J call may be in error: the DNA end matches TRBJ2-7 better. Germline CDR1 reads DFQATT; CDR2 reads SNEGSKA (reference sequence). The CDR3 consists of 15 residues. The CDR3 region has the DNA TGCAGTGCTATGATACTAGGGGACGATTCCTACGAGCAGTACTTC. The encoded protein is CSAMILGDDSYEQYF.

This clonotype was picked up one time. The genes are TRBV6-2 or TRBV6-3 and TRBJ1-5; no definite D call. Per germline, CDR1 MNHEY and CDR2 SVGEGT. This CDR3 has 15 amino acids. V was pared by 0 bases and J by 0 bases, with 6 bases between. The CDR3 sequence is CASSYSRDSNQPQHF. The CDR3 nucleotides read TGTGCCAGCAGTTACTCGCGAGATAGCAATCAGCCCCAGCATTTT.

The CDR3 region is CASSPPDVYGYTF. CDR3 in DNA: TGTGCCAGCAGCCCCCCGGATGTCTATGGCTACACCTTC. The genes are TRBV28 and TRBJ1-2; the D is unclear. The CDR3 is 13 residues long. V was clipped by 6 bases and J by 4 bases, with 12 bases between them. The germline CDR1 and CDR2 sequences are MDHEN and SYDVKM.

This chain connects TRBV5-4 to TRBJ2-3; weak D call: TRBD2 (5 bases). Trimming stripped 4 bases from V and 11 bases from J, with 17 bases between. The CDR3 length is 13 residues. The germline CDR1 and CDR2 sequences are SGHNT and YYREEE (reference sequence). DNA for the CDR3: TGTGCCAGCAGCCCGCCCCCGGGGATGGAGCAGTATTTT. It is translated as CASSPPPGMEQYF.

The V gene is TRBV25-1, the J gene TRBJ2-5, with D possibly being TRBD2 (6 bases). Germline assignment: CDR1 MGHDK and CDR2 SYGVNS. V shed 5 bases and J shed 5 bases, with 18 bases lying between them. The CDR3 has 15 amino acids. The DNA for the CDR3 is TGTGCCAGCAGTAAGGGTTTAGCGGCTGGGGAGACCCAGTACTTC. Translated: CASSKGLAAGETQYF. Complete variable domain (other parts from reference TRBV25-1 and TRBJ2-5): EADIYQTPRYLVIGTGKKITLECSQTMGHDKMYWYQQDPGMELHLIHYSYGVNSTEKGDLSSESTVSRIRTEHFPLTLESARPSHTSQYLCASSKGLAAGETQYFGPGTRLLVL.

This chain uses TRBV3-1 with TRBJ1-1; D not resolved. V lost 0 bases to trimming and J lost 0 bases, with 20 bases between them. CDR3 size: 19 residues. The germline V gene has CDR1 LGHDT and CDR2 YNNKEL (reference sequence). The CDR3 is CASSQDKRLRSIMNTEAFF. CDR3 DNA sequence: TGTGCCAGCAGCCAAGATAAGCGCTTACGGTCGATCATGAACACTGAAGCTTTCTTT.

This clonotype was counted only a few times. The rearrangement links TRBV4-3 to TRBJ1-2; D perhaps matches TRBD1 (5 bases). Germline loops: CDR1 LGHNA, CDR2 YSLEER. Trimming shortened V by 0 bases and J by 8 bases, and 16 bases separated the two germline ends. This CDR3 spans 15 amino acids. The CDR3, as DNA: TGCGCCAGCAGCCAAGATCGGGGAGGGGCAGTAGGCTACACCTTC. Protein sequence: CASSQDRGGAVGYTF.

This clonotype appeared a few times. The CDR3 DNA reads as TGCGCCAGCAGCTTGGGGACCGGGACAGGGGGCCGGGAGCAGTTCTTC. This codes for CASSLGTGTGGREQFF. This chain links TRBV5-1 with TRBJ2-1, with 12 bases lining up with TRBD1. V shed 0 bases and J 10 bases; nucleotides not matched to a gene: 8. In germline, CDR1 is SGHRS, CDR2 YFSETQ. The CDR3 covers 16 residues.

This clonotype was counted only a few times. The chain links TRBV9 to TRBJ1-6; no reliable D call. This CDR3 is built from 12 residues. V lost 0 bases and J lost 10, with 5 bases in between. In germline, CDR1 is SGDLS, CDR2 YYNGEE. The CDR3 nucleotides read TGTGCCAGCAGCGTAGTGGGATCACCCCTCCACTTT. It yields the protein CASSVVGSPLHF.